This is a list of T cell receptor beta chains from one sample in a study of cytomegalovirus exposure and HLA in healthy donors. Here immunoSEQ multiplex PCR was the method, and the copy in TCRdb shows in-frame clones only, minus some. In the table there are approximately 95,000 clones, 80% to 85% of which are singletons. The sample taken for sequencing was PBMCs. The receptors derive from a woman aged 70-85 years in good health and CMV-seropositive. Each CDR3 is given with its conserved first and last residue. The order of the fields is clone size, D gene, V gene, J gene, CDR3 DNA, CDR3 protein. A D gene is named only where the DNA matches it firmly. Expanded clones get a size class; other rows say once, few or many, or leave the size out.

size: .; D: .; V: TRBV7-9; J: TRBJ2-7; DNA: TGTGCCAGCAGCTTAGTTGGTAGCGGCTCCTACGAGCAGTACTTC; CDR3: CASSLVGSGSYEQYF
size: .; D: TRBD2; V: TRBV2; J: TRBJ2-3; DNA: TGTGCCAGCAGTGTGGATAGCGGGAGGGCCGTTCCACCGACGAATACGCAGTATTTT; CDR3: CASSVDSGRAVPPTNTQYF
size: .; D: .; V: TRBV9; J: TRBJ2-7; DNA: TGTGCCAGCAGCGTAGCAGGGTCAATGGGCTACGAGCAGTACTTC; CDR3: CASSVAGSMGYEQYF
size: .; D: .; V: TRBV19; J: TRBJ2-7; DNA: TGTGCCAGTAGGGGGACACAGGCAGGCCCCCTCCCCTACGAGCAGTACTTC; CDR3: CASRGTQAGPLPYEQYF
size: few; D: .; V: TRBV4-1; J: TRBJ2-1; DNA: TGCGCCAGCAGCCAAGATCTACGGGGACTCAAGCAGTTCTTC; CDR3: CASSQDLRGLKQFF
size: .; D: .; V: TRBV29-1; J: TRBJ2-3; DNA: TGCAGCGTTGGTCGCCCTATCACAGATACGCAGTATTTT; CDR3: CSVGRPITDTQYF
size: .; D: TRBD2; V: TRBV15; J: TRBJ2-1; DNA: TGTGCCACCAGCAGAGTAGCGGGAGAGGGCAATGAGCAGTTCTTC; CDR3: CATSRVAGEGNEQFF
size: .; D: .; V: TRBV10-3; J: TRBJ1-4; DNA: TGTGCCGCGGGGGGCAGGGCGACTAATGAAAAACTGTTTTTT; CDR3: CAAGGRATNEKLFF
size: .; D: .; V: TRBV19; J: TRBJ2-3; DNA: TGTGCCAGTAGTGGGAAATGGGGGCCAGATACGCAGTATTTT; CDR3: CASSGKWGPDTQYF
size: few; D: .; V: TRBV25-1; J: TRBJ1-6; DNA: TGTGCCACCAAGCCGGGAGGTCATAATTCACCCCTCCACTTT; CDR3: CATKPGGHNSPLHF
size: .; D: TRBD2; V: TRBV11-2; J: TRBJ2-5; DNA: TGTGCCAGCAGCTTAACTAGCGGGAGACAAGAGACCCAGTACTTC; CDR3: CASSLTSGRQETQYF
size: .; D: TRBD1; V: TRBV9; J: TRBJ2-1; DNA: TGTGCCAGCAGCGGACCGGGACAGGATTACAATGAGCAGTTCTTC; CDR3: CASSGPGQDYNEQFF
size: .; D: .; V: TRBV28; J: TRBJ1-1; DNA: TGTGCCAGCAGTCCACGCCAGGAGGGCACTGAAGCTTTCTTT; CDR3: CASSPRQEGTEAFF
size: .; D: .; V: TRBV4-3; J: TRBJ2-2; DNA: TGCGCCAGCAGCCAAGAGGCAACTACGAACACCGGGGAGCTGTTTTTT; CDR3: CASSQEATTNTGELFF
size: .; D: .; V: TRBV12-5; J: TRBJ1-2; DNA: TGTGCTAGTGGTTTGGACGGCAGGCGAGGGTATGGCTACACCTTC; CDR3: CASGLDGRRGYGYTF
size: .; D: .; V: TRBV7-9; J: TRBJ2-7; DNA: TGTGCCAGCAGCCCCTTGGGCAGGGCCCCCTACGAGCAGTACTTC; CDR3: CASSPLGRAPYEQYF
size: .; D: .; V: TRBV7-2; J: TRBJ2-7; DNA: TGTGCCAGCAGCTCTGACGGGATCTACGAGCAGTACTTC; CDR3: CASSSDGIYEQYF
size: .; D: .; V: TRBV18; J: TRBJ2-5; DNA: TGTGCCAGCTCACCTGCACGGGACAACCAAGAGACCCAGTACTTC; CDR3: CASSPARDNQETQYF
size: .; D: .; V: TRBV2; J: TRBJ1-6; DNA: TGTGCCAGCAGTGAAGTAGATAATTCACCCCTCCACTTT; CDR3: CASSEVDNSPLHF
size: .; D: .; V: TRBV10-3; J: TRBJ2-1; DNA: TGTGCCATCAGTGTAGCCGGAGATGAGCAGTTCTTC; CDR3: CAISVAGDEQFF
size: .; D: .; V: TRBV11-2; J: TRBJ2-7; DNA: TGTGCCAGCATCCACGGTAGGGGTCTGACCAAGGGCCACGAGCAGTACTTC; CDR3: CASIHGRGLTKGHEQYF